A single sample is the source of the 5 T cell receptor beta chains below, sequenced in a study of beta chain features in type 1 diabetes. cDNA synthesis used the whole RNA isolate, giving expressed TCRB sequences. Using immunoSEQ multiplex PCR, the repertoire was profiled, and TCRdb retains in-frame clones only, with some absent. The data contain over 700,000 clones, under 20% of them singletons. Sequencing input: naive CD4+ T cells from blood. The source is a woman between 18 and 29 years old in good health.

The table lists this clone with a few counts. The genes are TRBV29-1 and TRBJ1-2; D is unresolved. Trimming cost V 6 bases and J 3 bases, with 14 bases left between them. CDR3 length: 13 amino acids. The V gene's germline CDR1 is SQVTM and CDR2 ANQGSEA. The CDR3 loop is CSVERNRYYGYTF. DNA for the CDR3: TGCAGCGTGGAACGCAACCGATACTATGGCTACACCTTC. The full variable domain, with the rest looked up from reference TRBV29-1 and TRBJ1-2, is SAVISQKPSRDICQRGTSLTIQCQVDSQVTMMFWYRQQPGQSLTLIATANQGSEATYESGFVIDKFPISRPNLTFSTLTVSNMSPEDSSIYLCSVERNRYYGYTFGSGTRLTVV.

This clone occurred a few times. J is TRBJ2-3 and V is TRBV25-1, with D possibly being TRBD1 (6 bases). The CDR3 sequence is 15 residues long. Germline values: CDR1 MGHDK, CDR2 SYGVNS. V was clipped by 6 bases and J by 4 bases, with 17 bases between them. CDR3 bases: TGTGCCAGCAGGGAGGTGGGGGCGGGCGCAGATACGCAGTATTTT. Translating gives CASREVGAGADTQYF.

The chain uses TRBV4-3 and TRBJ2-1; D call uncertain. Trimming pared 3 bases from V and 0 bases from J, leaving 12 bases between. Germline lookup yields CDR1 LGHNA and CDR2 YSLEER. CDR3 size: 16 residues. The CDR3 DNA follows: TGCGCCAGCAGCCACCCTGCTAAAGGCTCCTACAATGAGCAGTTCTTC. This encodes CASSHPAKGSYNEQFF.

This clone occurred a few times. The chain has TRBV14 and TRBJ2-7; D is perhaps TRBD1 (6 bases). This CDR3 contains 13 residues. V lost 2 bases and J 5 bases, leaving 10 bases between the germline ends. The germline V gene encodes CDR1 SGHDN and CDR2 FVKESK. CDR3 in DNA: TGTGCCAGCAGCCAACACAGGGCCGACGAGCAGTACTTC. Translation: CASSQHRADEQYF. Combining the CDR3 with reference TRBV14 and TRBJ2-7 gives the whole variable domain EAGVTQFPSHSVIEKGQTVTLRCDPISGHDNLYWYRRVMGKEIKFLLHFVKESKQDESGMPNNRFLAERTGGTYSTLKVQPAELEDSGVYFCASSQHRADEQYFGPGTRLTVT.

This clone has more than one count but fewer than ten. V usage is TRBV5-1 and J usage is TRBJ2-7; D gene uncertain. The CDR3 covers 13 residues. Germline CDR1 reads SGHRS; CDR2 reads YFSETQ. Trimming left V 4 bases short and J 2 bases short, with 10 bases between. Here the CDR3 reads CASSPTAPYEQYF. The CDR3 region has the DNA TGCGCCAGCAGCCCAACGGCTCCCTACGAGCAGTACTTC.